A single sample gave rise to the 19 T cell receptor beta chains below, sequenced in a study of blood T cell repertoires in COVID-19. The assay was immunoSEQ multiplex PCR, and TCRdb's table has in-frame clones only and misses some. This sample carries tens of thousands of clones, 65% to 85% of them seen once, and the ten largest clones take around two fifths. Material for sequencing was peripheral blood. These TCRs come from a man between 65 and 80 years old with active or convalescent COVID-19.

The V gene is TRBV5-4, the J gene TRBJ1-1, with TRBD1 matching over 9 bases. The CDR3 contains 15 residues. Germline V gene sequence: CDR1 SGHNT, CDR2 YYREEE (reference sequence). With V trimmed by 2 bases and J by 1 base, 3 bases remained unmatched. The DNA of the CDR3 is TGTGCCAGCAGCTTACTGACAGGGGGGAACACTGAAGCTTTCTTT. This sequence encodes CASSLLTGGNTEAFF.

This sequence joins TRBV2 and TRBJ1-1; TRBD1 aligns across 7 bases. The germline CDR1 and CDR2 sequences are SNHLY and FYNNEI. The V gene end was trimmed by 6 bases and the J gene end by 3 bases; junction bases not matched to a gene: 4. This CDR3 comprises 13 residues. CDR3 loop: CASRVDRDTEAFF. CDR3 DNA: TGTGCCAGCAGGGTTGACAGGGACACTGAAGCTTTCTTT.

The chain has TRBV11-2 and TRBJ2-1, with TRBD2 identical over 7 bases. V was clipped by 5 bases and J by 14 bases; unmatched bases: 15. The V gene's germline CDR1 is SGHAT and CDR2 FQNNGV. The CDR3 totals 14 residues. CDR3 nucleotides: TGTGCCAGCAGCCCCTTGACTAGCACCGTGTCTGAGTTCTTC. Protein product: CASSPLTSTVSEFF.

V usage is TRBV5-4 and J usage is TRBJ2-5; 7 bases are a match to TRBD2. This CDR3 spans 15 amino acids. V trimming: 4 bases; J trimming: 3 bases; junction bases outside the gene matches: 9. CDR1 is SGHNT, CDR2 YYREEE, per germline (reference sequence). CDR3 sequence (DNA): TGTGCCAGCAGCGTGGTGACGGGGGGAGAAGAGACCCAGTACTTC. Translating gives CASSVVTGGEETQYF.

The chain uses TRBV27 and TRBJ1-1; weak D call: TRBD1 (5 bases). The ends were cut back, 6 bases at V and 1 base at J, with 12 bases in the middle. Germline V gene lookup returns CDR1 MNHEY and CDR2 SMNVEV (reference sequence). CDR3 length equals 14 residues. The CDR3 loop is CASRIGAGNTEAFF. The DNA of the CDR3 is TGTGCCAGCAGAATAGGGGCTGGGAACACTGAAGCTTTCTTT.

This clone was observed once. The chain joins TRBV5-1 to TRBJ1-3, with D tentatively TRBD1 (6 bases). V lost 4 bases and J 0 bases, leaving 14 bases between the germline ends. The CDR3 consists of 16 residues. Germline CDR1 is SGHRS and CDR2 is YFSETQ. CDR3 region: CASSPGGTTSGNTIYF. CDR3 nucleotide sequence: TGCGCCAGCAGCCCGGGGGGGACAACCTCTGGAAACACCATATATTTT.

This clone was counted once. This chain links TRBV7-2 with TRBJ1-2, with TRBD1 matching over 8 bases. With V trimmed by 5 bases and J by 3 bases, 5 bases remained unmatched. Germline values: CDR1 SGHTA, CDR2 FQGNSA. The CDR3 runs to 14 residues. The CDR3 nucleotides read TGTGCCAGCAGCCGGGACAGGAGCTACTATGGCTACACCTTC. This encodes CASSRDRSYYGYTF.

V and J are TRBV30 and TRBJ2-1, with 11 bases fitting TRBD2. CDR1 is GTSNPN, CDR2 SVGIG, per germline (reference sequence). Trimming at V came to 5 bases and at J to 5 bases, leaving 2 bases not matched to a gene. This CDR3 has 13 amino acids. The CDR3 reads CAWRGLADNEQFF. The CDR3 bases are TGTGCCTGGCGGGGACTAGCGGACAATGAGCAGTTCTTC.

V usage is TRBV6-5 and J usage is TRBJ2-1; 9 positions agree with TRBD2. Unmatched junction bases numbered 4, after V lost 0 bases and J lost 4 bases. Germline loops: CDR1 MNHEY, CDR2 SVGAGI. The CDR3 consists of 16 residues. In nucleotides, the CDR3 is TGTGCCAGCAGTTACTCATTAGCGGGGGAGTACAATGAGCAGTTCTTC. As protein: CASSYSLAGEYNEQFF.

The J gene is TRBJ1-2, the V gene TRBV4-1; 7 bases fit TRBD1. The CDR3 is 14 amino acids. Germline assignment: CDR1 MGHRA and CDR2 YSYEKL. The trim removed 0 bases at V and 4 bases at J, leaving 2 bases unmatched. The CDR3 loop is CASSQDQGVYGYTF. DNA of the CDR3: TGCGCCAGCAGCCAAGATCAGGGGGTCTATGGCTACACCTTC.

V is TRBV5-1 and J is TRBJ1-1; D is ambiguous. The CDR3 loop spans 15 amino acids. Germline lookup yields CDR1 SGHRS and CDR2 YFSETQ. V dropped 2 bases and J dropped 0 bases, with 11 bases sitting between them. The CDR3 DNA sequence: TGCGCCAGCAGCTTAAATCTGAGGATGAACACTGAAGCTTTCTTT. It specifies CASSLNLRMNTEAFF.

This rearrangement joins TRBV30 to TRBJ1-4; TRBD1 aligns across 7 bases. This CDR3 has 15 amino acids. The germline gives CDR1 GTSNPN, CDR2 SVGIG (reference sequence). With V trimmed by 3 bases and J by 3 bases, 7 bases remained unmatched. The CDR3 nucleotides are TGTGCCTGGAGGGACGGACAGGTGTCTAATGAAAAACTGTTTTTT. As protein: CAWRDGQVSNEKLFF.

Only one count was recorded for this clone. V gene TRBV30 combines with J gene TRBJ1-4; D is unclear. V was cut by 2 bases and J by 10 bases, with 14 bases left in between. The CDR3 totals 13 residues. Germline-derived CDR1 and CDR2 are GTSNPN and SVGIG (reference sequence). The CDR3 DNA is TGTGCCTGGAGTTTCCCGAGTCGTGGAAAACTGTTTTTT. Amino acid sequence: CAWSFPSRGKLFF.

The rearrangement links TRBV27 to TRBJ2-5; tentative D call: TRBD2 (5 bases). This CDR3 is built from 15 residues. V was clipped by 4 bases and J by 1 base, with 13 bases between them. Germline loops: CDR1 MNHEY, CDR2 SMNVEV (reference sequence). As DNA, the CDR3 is TGTGCCAGCAGTTACCGGGGATGGGGCCAAGAGACCCAGTACTTC. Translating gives CASSYRGWGQETQYF.

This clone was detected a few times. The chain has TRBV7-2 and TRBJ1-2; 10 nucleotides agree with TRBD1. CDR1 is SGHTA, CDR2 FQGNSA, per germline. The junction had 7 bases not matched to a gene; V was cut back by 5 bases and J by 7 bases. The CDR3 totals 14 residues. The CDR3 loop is CASSPPGQGSGYTF. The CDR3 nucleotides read TGTGCCAGCAGCCCTCCGGGACAGGGGTCTGGCTACACCTTC.

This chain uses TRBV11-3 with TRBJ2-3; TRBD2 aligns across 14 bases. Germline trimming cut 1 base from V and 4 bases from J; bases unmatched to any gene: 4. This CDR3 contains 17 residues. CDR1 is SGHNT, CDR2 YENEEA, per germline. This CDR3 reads CASSLGTSGGPSDTQYF. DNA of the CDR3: TGTGCCAGCAGCTTAGGGACTAGCGGGGGGCCCTCAGATACGCAGTATTTT.

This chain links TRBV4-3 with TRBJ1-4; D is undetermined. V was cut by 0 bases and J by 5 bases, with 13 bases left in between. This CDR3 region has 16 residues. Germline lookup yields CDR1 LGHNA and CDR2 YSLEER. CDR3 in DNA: TGCGCCAGCAGCCAAGATCCGGGAGCCCTAAATGAAAAACTGTTTTTT. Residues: CASSQDPGALNEKLFF.

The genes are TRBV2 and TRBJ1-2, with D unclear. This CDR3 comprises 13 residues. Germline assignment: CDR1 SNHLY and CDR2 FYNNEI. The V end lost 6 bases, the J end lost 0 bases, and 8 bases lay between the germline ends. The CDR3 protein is CASRRESNYGYTF. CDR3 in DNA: TGTGCCAGCAGGAGAGAGTCTAACTATGGCTACACCTTC.

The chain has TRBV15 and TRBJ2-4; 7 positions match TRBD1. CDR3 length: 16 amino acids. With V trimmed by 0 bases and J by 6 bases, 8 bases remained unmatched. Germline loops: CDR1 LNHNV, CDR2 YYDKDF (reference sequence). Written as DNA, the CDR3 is TGTGCCACCAGCAGAGACGGCCAGGGGGTACTAAACATTCAGTACTTC. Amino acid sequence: CATSRDGQGVLNIQYF.